This passage covers 22 T cell receptor beta chains from one sample sequenced in a study of blood T cells in healthy people across ages (dated by TCRdb to the mid-2010s). The library was generated by 5' RACE. Instrument on record: Illumina HiSeq 2500. A second PCR of roughly 7 to 11 cycles was performed with a sample-barcoded 5' primer and a J-beta primer mix. TCRdb reworked the public reads: Q25 trimming with fastp, MiXCR clone assembly, productive beta chains retained. Entries are consolidated by CDR3 protein sequence, retaining the most common genes and DNA. This sample lists more than 750,000 distinct CDR3 sequences; 25% to 30% were detected once. The ten largest account for roughly a tenth of the sample. The data were also submitted as part of a second study, on T cells of mothers and their children.

Sequenced material: blood. The receptors here all came from a woman aged 40 to 55 in good health.

As to this clonotype: A much larger clone is a single base away; this may be a read error. The chain carries TRBV4-1 and TRBJ2-6; 10 bases map to TRBD1. Unmatched junction bases numbered 7, after V lost 2 bases and J lost 6 bases. The germline CDR1 and CDR2 sequences are MGHRA and YSYEKL. The CDR3 runs to 17 residues. The CDR3 DNA reads TGCGCCAGCAGCCAATACGGGACAGGGGCTGAGGCCAACGTCCTGACTTTC. Translating it yields CASSQYGTGAEANVLTF.

This clonotype was counted many times. The J gene is TRBJ2-1, the V gene TRBV20-1; tentatively, D is TRBD1 (6 bases). The V end was cut by 4 bases, the J end by 6 bases, with 22 bases between. Germline V gene lookup returns CDR1 DFQATT and CDR2 SNEGSKA (reference sequence). The CDR3 totals 16 residues. CDR3 sequence (DNA): TGCAGTGCTATGGAGTTAACAGGGAGTCGACCCAATGAGCAGTTCTTC. It yields the protein CSAMELTGSRPNEQFF.

J is TRBJ2-7 and V is TRBV5-4; 8 bases match TRBD2. Germline CDR1 reads SGHNT; CDR2 reads YYREEE (reference sequence). V lost 3 bases and J lost 2; bases outside the gene matches: 10. This CDR3 is built from 16 residues. CDR3 sequence: CASSSAGGGRTYEQYF. The CDR3 bases are TGTGCCAGCAGCTCAGCCGGGGGGGGCCGAACCTACGAGCAGTACTTC.

This clonotype was found a few times. The V and J genes are TRBV7-6 and TRBJ2-1, with D perhaps being TRBD1 or TRBD2 (5 bases each). Germline V gives CDR1 SGHVS, CDR2 FNYEAQ. The CDR3 runs to 16 residues. Trimming took 0 bases from V and 0 from J, leaving 9 bases between them. The CDR3 nucleotides are TGTGCCAGCAGCTTAGCAGAGGGGAGCTCCTACAATGAGCAGTTCTTC. It specifies CASSLAEGSSYNEQFF.

This clonotype was detected only a few times. V usage is TRBV18 and J usage is TRBJ2-1; D call uncertain. CDR3 length: 12 residues. Germline V gene lookup returns CDR1 KGHSH and CDR2 LQKENI. The V end was cut by 2 bases, the J end by 10 bases, with 9 bases between. DNA of the CDR3: TGTGCCAGCTCACCAGGGGTAGGGGAGCAGTTCTTC. As protein: CASSPGVGEQFF.

This clonotype turned up a few times. For the CDR3, the DNA is TGCGCCAGCACCAAGGCGGGGGGGCAAGAGACCCAGTACTTC. It is translated as CASTKAGGQETQYF. This chain joins TRBV5-1 and TRBJ2-5; 9 bases fit TRBD2. CDR3 size: 14 residues. V shed 6 bases, J shed 2 bases, and the junction held 5 bases outside the gene matches. Germline V CDR1 and CDR2: SGHRS, YFSETQ.

This clonotype has at least ten counts. The chain has TRBV11-3 and TRBJ2-7; TRBD1 or TRBD2 may be the D gene (5 bases each). V shed 5 bases and J shed 6 bases, with 14 bases lying between them. This CDR3 is built from 13 residues. Germline V lookup: CDR1 SGHNT, CDR2 YENEEA. The CDR3 DNA sequence: TGTGCCAGCAGCCTCCCGGGACGTCGCGAGCAGTACTTC. This translates into CASSLPGRREQYF.

This clonotype was detected many times. This chain joins TRBV2 and TRBJ1-2; 7 nucleotides agree with TRBD1. The CDR3 loop spans 17 amino acids. V dropped 6 bases and J dropped 7; count of bases not matched to a gene: 20. Germline CDR1 is SNHLY and CDR2 is FYNNEI. The CDR3 DNA reads TGTGCCAGCAGCGCAAAATCTACAGGGGCATCGACTGGTGGCTACACCTTC. This gives the protein CASSAKSTGASTGGYTF.

The V call is TRBV29-1, the J call TRBJ1-1; D is unclear. V was trimmed by 6 bases and J by 12 bases, leaving 14 bases between them. The germline V gene has CDR1 SQVTM and CDR2 ANQGSEA. This CDR3 has 10 amino acids. Written as DNA, the CDR3 is TGCAGCGTCGCGACGGCAGAAACTTTCTTT. Amino acids: CSVATAETFF.

The chain has TRBV9 and TRBJ1-1; D gene unclear. V shed 7 bases and J shed 1 base, with 8 bases lying between them. CDR3 length: 12 residues. The germline gives CDR1 SGDLS, CDR2 YYNGEE. The CDR3 bases are TGTGCCAGCGGCACAGCGAACACTGAAGCTTTCTTT. This encodes CASGTANTEAFF.

As for this clonotype: Given a much more abundant clone one base away, this may be a read error. This rearrangement joins TRBV12-5 to TRBJ2-1; D perhaps matches TRBD1 (6 bases). CDR3 length: 13 residues. Germline values: CDR1 LGHNT, CDR2 FRNRAP. DNA of the CDR3: TGTGCTGGTGGTTCGCCGGACAGCCAGGAGCAGTTCTTC. Translated: CAGGSPDSQEQFF.

The chain carries TRBV12-3 or TRBV12-4 and TRBJ2-1; 9 nucleotides line up with TRBD1. The CDR3 spans 14 residues. J lost 5 bases, V lost 6 bases, and 5 bases had no gene match. The CDR3 loop is CASSRTGVDNEQFF. The CDR3 DNA follows: TGTGCCAGCAGCAGGACAGGGGTCGACAATGAGCAGTTCTTC.

The V call is TRBV7-3, the J call TRBJ2-5; 10 bases are a match to TRBD2. The CDR3 runs 15 residues. In germline, CDR1 is SGHTA, CDR2 FQGTGA. Losses at the gene ends were 3 bases for V and 5 bases for J; bases not matched to a gene: 6. DNA of the CDR3: TGTGCCAGCAGCTTCAGCGGGGGGGGAGGGGAGACCCAGTACTTC. As protein: CASSFSGGGGETQYF. The full variable domain, completed using reference TRBV7-3 and TRBJ2-5, is GAGVSQTPSNKVTEKGKYVELRCDPISGHTALYWYRQSLGQGPEFLIYFQGTGAADDSGLPNDRFFAVRPEGSVSTLKIQRTERGDSAVYLCASSFSGGGGETQYFGPGTRLLVL.

This clonotype was counted between two and nine times. The rearrangement links TRBV20-1 to TRBJ2-5; possibly TRBD1 or TRBD2 for D (5 bases each). Trimming removed 5 bases at V and 4 bases at J, with 17 bases between. Germline V CDR1 and CDR2: DFQATT, SNEGSKA (reference sequence). The length of the CDR3 is 14 residues. The CDR3 DNA reads TGCAGTGCTGGTTTATCGGGGCTCGGAGAGACCCAGTACTTC. It encodes CSAGLSGLGETQYF.

There are many counts of this clonotype. The V and J genes are TRBV20-1 and TRBJ2-3, with 11 nucleotides matching TRBD1. V was pared by 2 bases and J by 4 bases, with 8 bases of the junction left unmatched. Germline lookup yields CDR1 DFQATT and CDR2 SNEGSKA (reference sequence). This CDR3 region has 16 residues. CDR3 in DNA: TGCAGTGCTAGATACAGGGACAGGGGGTTCGCAGATACGCAGTATTTT. This gives the protein CSARYRDRGFADTQYF.

This chain connects TRBV4-3 to TRBJ1-4; D is uncertain. The CDR3 extends over 15 amino acids. Between the trimmed V and J ends, which lost 1 base and 7 bases, there was a span of 13 bases. The germline CDR1 and CDR2 sequences are LGHNA and YSLEER. The chain's CDR3 is CASSQGGATGEKLFF. DNA for the CDR3: TGCGCCAGCAGCCAAGGAGGCGCAACGGGTGAAAAACTGTTTTTT.

With regard to this clonotype: Relative to the germline gene, one junction end is altered; a read error may explain this. CDR3 protein: CASGYWDRAYEQYF. The CDR3 DNA reads as TGTGCCAGCGGTTACTGGGACAGAGCCTACGAGCAGTACTTC. The chain couples TRBV6-5 to TRBJ2-7; 7 bases map to TRBD1. The CDR3 sequence is 14 residues long. CDR1 MNHEY and CDR2 SVGAGI come from the germline V gene.

This clonotype has only one observation. The chain joins TRBV6-2 or TRBV6-3 to TRBJ1-2; D is ambiguous. The CDR3 loop spans 14 amino acids. Trimming removed 6 bases from V and 3 bases from J, with 14 bases in between. Germline V lookup: CDR1 MNHEY, CDR2 SVGEGT. The CDR3 DNA follows: TGTGCCAGCAGAACCACAGAGAAACACTATGGCTACACCTTC. Amino acids: CASRTTEKHYGYTF.

This chain uses TRBV20-1 with TRBJ2-1, with TRBD2 matching 8 bases. Germline CDR1 and CDR2: DFQATT and SNEGSKA (reference sequence). J was trimmed by 3 bases and V by 6 bases; bases with no gene match: 7. This CDR3 contains 14 residues. CDR3 sequence reads: CSAPPSGHYNEQFF. CDR3 in DNA: TGCAGTGCCCCGCCTAGCGGGCACTACAATGAGCAGTTCTTC.

In its sample, this clonotype was seen many times. The V and J genes are TRBV29-1 and TRBJ1-1; 8 nucleotides line up with TRBD1. Germline V gene lookup returns CDR1 SQVTM and CDR2 ANQGSEA. V lost 6 bases and J lost 1; bases outside the gene matches: 7. The CDR3 length is 14 residues. CDR3 nucleotide sequence: TGCAGCGTACTGACCGGGACAGGGAACACTGAAGCTTTCTTT. Translation: CSVLTGTGNTEAFF.

This clonotype turned up a few times. This rearrangement joins TRBV12-3 or TRBV12-4 to TRBJ2-3; 8 bases align to TRBD2. V trimming: 6 bases; J trimming: 2 bases; junction bases outside the gene matches: 7. The CDR3 sequence is 15 residues long. The CDR3 spells CASSFTSGATDTQYF. In nucleotides, the CDR3 is TGTGCCAGCAGCTTCACTAGCGGAGCCACAGATACGCAGTATTTT.

The rearrangement links TRBV2 to TRBJ2-4; D possibly corresponds to TRBD1 (5 bases). V shed 8 bases and J shed 0 bases, with 8 bases lying between them. The CDR3 contains 13 residues. Germline V lookup: CDR1 SNHLY, CDR2 FYNNEI. As DNA, the CDR3 is TGTGCCAGCGGAAGGGGAGCCAAAAACATTCAGTACTTC. Translated: CASGRGAKNIQYF.